This T cell receptor (beta chain) was identified in a study of CD8+CD57+ T cells in acquired aplastic anemia. Study-wide context: Mean DNA quantity obtained from sorted CD4+ and CD8+ cells was about 3.2 ug. Study-wide points: Significant differences in CD8+ Simpson's diversity were not observed between patients and controls. Shared by patients and controls, nearly 30 CD8+ CDR3s were abundant in patients.

Comment on this clonotype: The antigen is unknown.

For CDR3 and TCR beta VDJ profiling, genomic DNA was the template used. One entry per CDR3 protein results from TCRdb running MiXCR on the reads. The data contain approximately 220,000 distinct CDR3 sequences, around 50% of them singletons. Patients sequenced had flow cytometry evidence of CD8+CD57+ cell expansion. Patients had not yet gotten any therapy when their blood was taken for sampling. V gave up 5 bases and J gave up 9 bases, with 11 bases separating them. Germline V gene lookup returns CDR1 SGHTA and CDR2 FQGNSA. This CDR3 contains 12 residues. The sample taken for sequencing was sorted CD4+, CD8+, or CD8+CD57+ T cells (not recorded which) from PBMCs. This receptor was identified in a human donor with aplastic anemia. This chain links TRBV7-2 with TRBJ2-1, with TRBD1 as a possible D gene (5 bases). The CDR3 loop is CASSPRQPEQFF. CDR3 coding DNA: TGTGCCAGCAGCCCACGACAGCCTGAGCAGTTCTTC. Looking up the rest from reference TRBV7-2 and TRBJ2-1 gives the full variable domain: GAGVSQSPSNKVTEKGKDVELRCDPISGHTALYWYRQSLGQGLEFLIYFQGNSAPDKSGLPSDRFSAERTGGSVSTLTIQRTQQEDSAVYLCASSPRQPEQFFGPGTRLTVL.